Following are 3 T cell receptor beta chains from one sample sequenced in a study of T cells in Graves' hyperthyroidism and ophthalmopathy. Amplification yielded TCR beta CDR3 regions, with RNA transcripts as the source. The HTBI primer set drove a first-round RT-PCR of the TCR CDR3. MiXCR, run by TCRdb on the multiplex PCR reads, gives a single entry per CDR3 protein. The table has 550,000 to 700,000 distinct CDR3 sequences, approximately 44% seen once. Source material: peripheral blood or thyroid tissue (not recorded which). The origin of the receptors is an adult woman with Graves' disease, either hyperthyroidism or ophthalmopathy (not recorded which).

The table lists this clonotype with many counts. The V gene is TRBV20-1, the J gene TRBJ1-1, with TRBD1 identical over 9 bases. Trimming at V came to 5 bases and at J to 4 bases, leaving 8 bases not matched to a gene. Germline V gene lookup returns CDR1 DFQATT and CDR2 SNEGSKA (reference sequence). The CDR3 has 14 residues. CDR3 in DNA: TGCAGTGCTGCCCCGGGACAGGGCGGCACTGAAGCTTTCTTT. It yields the protein CSAAPGQGGTEAFF.

The table lists this clonotype with many counts. The rearrangement uses TRBV12-3 or TRBV12-4 and TRBJ1-5; D might be TRBD1 (5 bases). The CDR3 consists of 14 residues. V was clipped by 6 bases and J by 7 bases, with 16 bases between them. The CDR3 sequence: CASSPAGYGQPQHF. Here the CDR3 DNA reads TGTGCCAGCAGCCCGGCAGGGTACGGGCAGCCCCAGCATTTT.

This chain uses TRBV5-6 with TRBJ2-7; 12 positions match TRBD1. V dropped 3 bases and J dropped 6; count of bases not matched to a gene: 4. CDR1 and CDR2 from the germline V gene are SGHDT and YYEEEE. The CDR3 extends over 14 amino acids. The CDR3 nucleotides read TGTGCCAGCAGCTACGGGACAGGGGGCCCCGAGCAGTACTTC. As protein: CASSYGTGGPEQYF. The entire variable domain, with the rest obtained from reference TRBV5-6 and TRBJ2-7, is as follows: DAGVTQSPTHLIKTRGQQVTLRCSPKSGHDTVSWYQQALGQGPQFIFQYYEEEERQRGNFPDRFSGHQFPNYSSELNVNALLLGDSALYLCASSYGTGGPEQYFGPGTRLTVT.